This T cell receptor (beta chain) was found in a study of beta chain features in type 1 diabetes. Study-wide results and limits: Possible PCR preference for shorter templates applied equally to patients and controls. Patients' naive, central memory and regulatory TCRB repertoires appeared more alike than those of healthy donors. Still unanswered here is whether HLA type influences TCRB rearrangement.

This clone has just a few counts. The antigen is not known. Expressed TCRB transcripts were sequenced because the entire RNA isolate underwent reverse transcription. Data came from immunoSEQ multiplex PCR; TCRdb stores just in-frame clones and leaves some out. This table holds about 240,000 clones, 25% to 35% found once. CD45RO/CCR7/CD25/CD127/CD95/CD27 sorting isolated CD4+ naive, central memory, regulatory and stem cell-like memory cells. With 2 bases removed from V and 4 bases from J, the gap between germline ends came to 16 bases. Germline values: CDR1 SGDLS, CDR2 YYNGEE. The CDR3 is made up of 16 amino acids.

The chain uses TRBV9 and TRBJ2-1, with D maybe TRBD2 (6 bases). This TCR was sampled from a man aged 30 to 45 in good health. Sequenced input: central memory CD4+ T cells from blood. The CDR3 reads CASSVSAGLGYNEQFF. The CDR3 DNA reads TGTGCCAGCAGCGTGAGTGCGGGGTTGGGGTACAATGAGCAGTTCTTC.